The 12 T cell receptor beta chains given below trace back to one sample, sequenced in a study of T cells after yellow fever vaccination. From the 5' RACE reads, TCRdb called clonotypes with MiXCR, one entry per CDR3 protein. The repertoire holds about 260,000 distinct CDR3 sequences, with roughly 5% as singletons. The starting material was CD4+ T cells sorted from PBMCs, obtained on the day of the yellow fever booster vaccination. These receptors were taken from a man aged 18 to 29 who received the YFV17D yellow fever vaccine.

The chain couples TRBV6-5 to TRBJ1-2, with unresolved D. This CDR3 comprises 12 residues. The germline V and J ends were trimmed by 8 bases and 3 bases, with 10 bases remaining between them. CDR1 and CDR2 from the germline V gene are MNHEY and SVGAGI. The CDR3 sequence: CASGVLDYGYTF. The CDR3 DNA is TGTGCCAGCGGGGTGCTTGACTATGGCTACACCTTC.

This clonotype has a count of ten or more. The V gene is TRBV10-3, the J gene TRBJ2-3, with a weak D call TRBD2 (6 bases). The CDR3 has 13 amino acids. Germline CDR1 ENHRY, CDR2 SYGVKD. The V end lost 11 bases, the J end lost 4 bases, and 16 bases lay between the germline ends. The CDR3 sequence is CALGGEQADTQYF. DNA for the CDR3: TGTGCCCTCGGCGGGGAACAAGCAGATACGCAGTATTTT.

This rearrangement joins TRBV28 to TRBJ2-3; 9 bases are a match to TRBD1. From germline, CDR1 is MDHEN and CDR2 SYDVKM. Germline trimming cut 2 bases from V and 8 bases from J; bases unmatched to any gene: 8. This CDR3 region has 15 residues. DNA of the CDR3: TGTGCCAGCAGTTTAGGGGGACAGGGAAGAGGTACGCAGTATTTT. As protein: CASSLGGQGRGTQYF.

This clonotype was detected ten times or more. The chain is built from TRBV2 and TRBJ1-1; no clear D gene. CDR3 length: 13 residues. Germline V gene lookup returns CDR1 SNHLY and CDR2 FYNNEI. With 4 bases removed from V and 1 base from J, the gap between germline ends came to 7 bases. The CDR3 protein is CASSVVENTEAFF. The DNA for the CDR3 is TGTGCCAGCAGTGTGGTAGAGAACACTGAAGCTTTCTTT.

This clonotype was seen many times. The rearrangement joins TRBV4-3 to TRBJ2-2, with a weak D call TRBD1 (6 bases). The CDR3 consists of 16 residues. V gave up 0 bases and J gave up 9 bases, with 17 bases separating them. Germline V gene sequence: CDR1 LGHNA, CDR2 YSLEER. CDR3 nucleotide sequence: TGCGCCAGCAGCCAAGACCGACCGGGACACGAACGGGAGCTGTTTTTT. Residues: CASSQDRPGHERELFF.

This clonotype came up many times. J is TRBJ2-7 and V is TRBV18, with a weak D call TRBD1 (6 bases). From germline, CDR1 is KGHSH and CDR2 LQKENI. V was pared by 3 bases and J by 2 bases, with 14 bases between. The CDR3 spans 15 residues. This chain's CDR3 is CASSPRGGAAYEQYF. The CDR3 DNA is TGTGCCAGCTCACCCCGAGGGGGTGCAGCCTACGAGCAGTACTTC.

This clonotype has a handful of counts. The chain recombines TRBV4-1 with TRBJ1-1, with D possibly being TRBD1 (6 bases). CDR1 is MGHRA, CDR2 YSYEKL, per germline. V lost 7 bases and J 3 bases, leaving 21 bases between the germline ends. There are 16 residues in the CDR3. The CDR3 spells CASNEGGLGVDTEAFF. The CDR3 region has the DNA TGCGCCAGCAACGAGGGGGGCCTTGGGGTGGACACTGAAGCTTTCTTT.

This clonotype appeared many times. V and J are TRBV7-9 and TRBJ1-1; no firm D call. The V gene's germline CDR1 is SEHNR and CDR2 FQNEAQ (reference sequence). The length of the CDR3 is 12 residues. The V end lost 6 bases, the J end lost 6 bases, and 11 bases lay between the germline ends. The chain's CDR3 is CASRPAGAEAFF. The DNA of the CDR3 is TGTGCCAGCAGACCCGCCGGGGCTGAAGCTTTCTTT.

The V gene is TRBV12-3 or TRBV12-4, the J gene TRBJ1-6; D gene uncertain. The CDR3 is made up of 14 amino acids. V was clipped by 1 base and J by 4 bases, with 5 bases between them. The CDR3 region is CASSLEGYNSPLHF. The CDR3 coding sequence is TGTGCCAGCAGTTTAGAGGGTTATAATTCACCCCTCCACTTT.

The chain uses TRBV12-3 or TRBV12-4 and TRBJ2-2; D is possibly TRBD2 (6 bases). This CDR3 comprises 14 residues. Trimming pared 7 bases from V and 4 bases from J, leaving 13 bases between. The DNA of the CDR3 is TGTGCCAGCACCGCCGGGACTCCCACCGGGGAGCTGTTTTTT. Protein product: CASTAGTPTGELFF.

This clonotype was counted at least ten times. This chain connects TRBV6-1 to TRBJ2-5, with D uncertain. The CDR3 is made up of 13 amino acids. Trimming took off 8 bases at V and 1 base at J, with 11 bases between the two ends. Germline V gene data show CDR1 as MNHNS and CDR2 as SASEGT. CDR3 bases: TGTGCCAGCGGACGCAGGAGCCAAGAGACCCAGTACTTC. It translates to CASGRRSQETQYF.

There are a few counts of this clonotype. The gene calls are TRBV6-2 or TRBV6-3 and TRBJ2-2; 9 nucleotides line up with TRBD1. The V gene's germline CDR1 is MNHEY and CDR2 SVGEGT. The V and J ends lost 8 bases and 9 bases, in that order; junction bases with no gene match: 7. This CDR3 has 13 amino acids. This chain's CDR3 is CASARTGARELFF. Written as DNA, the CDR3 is TGTGCCAGCGCGCGGACAGGGGCCAGGGAGCTGTTTTTT.